This T cell receptor (beta chain) was observed in a study of blood T cells in healthy people across ages. With a J-beta primer mix and a sample-barcoded 5' primer, a second PCR ran about 7 to 11 cycles. One entry per CDR3 protein, called by TCRdb with MiXCR from the 5' RACE reads. The sample includes about 780,000 distinct CDR3 sequences, roughly 46% of them seen just once. This clonotype was seen many times. The antigen is undetermined. The junction had 14 bases not matched to a gene; V was cut back by 0 bases and J by 4 bases. This CDR3 comprises 19 residues. The V gene's germline CDR1 is SQVTM and CDR2 ANQGSEA. Study findings and constraints: The study lacked donor CMV status, which possibly confounded expanded clonotype changes. As naive T cell percentage varied, TCR beta diversity correlated strongly with it.

The sequenced sample consisted of blood. The clonotype was recovered from a man older than 75 in good health. The rearrangement joins TRBV29-1 to TRBJ2-6; TRBD1 matches at 8 bases. CDR3 in DNA: TGCAGCGTTGAAGATCGGCGGGACAGGAGCACCTCCGGGGCCAACGTCCTGACTTTC. This codes for CSVEDRRDRSTSGANVLTF.